This TCR beta chain was recorded in a study of T-cell memory formation after mild COVID-19. Study results and limitations: Clones contracting day 15 to 85 were balanced CD4/CD8; later expanders leaned CD4+.

TCRdb itself ran the 5' RACE reads through MiXCR, one entry per CDR3 protein. The sample consists of about 440,000 distinct CDR3 sequences, approximately 20% of them appearing once. Per the germline V gene, CDR1 is SEHNR and CDR2 is FQNEAQ (reference sequence). V was pared by 5 bases and J by 8 bases, with 18 bases between. This CDR3 is built from 14 residues. As to this clonotype: Its antigen is as yet unknown.

The chain has TRBV7-9 and TRBJ1-1; D possibly corresponds to TRBD1 (6 bases). The clonotype comes from an adult woman who had mild COVID-19 (a few samples of this study predate the infection). Cell type and time point are not known. Material for sequencing was PBMCs or a T cell subset sorted from them (not recorded which). The CDR3 region has the DNA TGTGCCAGCAGCCTAGGGGGATTCGGAGGCGAAGCTTTCTTT. This codes for CASSLGGFGGEAFF.